This T cell receptor beta chain was sequenced for a study of tumor and adjacent non-tumor tissue in lung cancer. RNA was extracted from bulk tissue without any cell sorting. In regard to this clonotype: This may stem from a read error, because a much larger clone lies one nucleotide away.

Germline CDR1 is SQVTM and CDR2 is ANQGSEA. V was pared by 1 base and J by 8 bases, with 16 bases between. This CDR3 is 14 amino acids long. A modified ARM-PCR protocol with three rounds of nested PCR amplified TCRbeta. TCRdb reanalysed the multiplex PCR reads using MiXCR and keeps one entry per CDR3 protein. The sample includes about 200,000 distinct CDR3 sequences, 71% seen only once; the top ten take around 27%. The rearrangement links TRBV29-1 to TRBJ2-3; perhaps D is TRBD1 or TRBD2 (6 bases each). The sample comprised lung tumor tissue. This TCR came from a man aged 55 to 70 with non-small cell lung cancer. The CDR3, as DNA: TGCAGCGTTGAAGCTCTCTCGGGGGCAGTTACGCAGTATTTT. Translated: CSVEALSGAVTQYF.